This T cell receptor beta chain was observed in a study of cytomegalovirus exposure and HLA in healthy donors. Points on this clone: At one end the junction does not follow the germline gene, possibly because of a read error.

Amplification used 60 Vbeta primers and 13 Jbeta primers. Profiled with immunoSEQ multiplex PCR; TCRdb holds only in-frame clones, not every one. The sample comprises roughly 100,000 clones, 69% of which are singletons, and under 4% rests with the top ten. Germline CDR1 SEHNR, CDR2 FQNEAQ (reference sequence). The CDR3 covers 16 residues. Sequences were obtained from PBMCs. This TCR was recovered from a man aged 25 to 40 in good health and CMV-seronegative. The V gene is TRBV7-9, the J gene TRBJ1-2; 7 nucleotides agree with TRBD1. DNA for the CDR3: TGTGCCAGCAGCCTAGCAGAGGCACAGGGGAGGTATGGCTACACCTTC. It translates to CASSLAEAQGRYGYTF. The entire variable domain, with the rest obtained from reference TRBV7-9 and TRBJ1-2, is as follows: DTGVSQNPRHKITKRGQNVTFRCDPISEHNRLYWYRQTLGQGPEFLTYFQNEAQLEKSRLLSDRFSAERPKGSFSTLEIQRTEQGDSAMYLCASSLAEAQGRYGYTFGSGTRLTVV.